The TCR beta chain under discussion was sequenced for a study of STAT5B mutations in CD4+ large granular lymphocyte leukemia. Assay: immunoSEQ multiplex PCR; the TCRdb copy retains only in-frame clones and omits some. The sample holds roughly 32,000 clones, more than 60% seen once. The sequence derives from a human donor in good health. The sequencing sample was made of CD4+ T cells from blood buffy coats.

CDR3 sequence reads: CASSPGLAGETQYF. The CDR3 DNA reads TGCGCCAGCAGCCCGGGACTAGCAGGGGAGACCCAGTACTTC. J is TRBJ2-5 and V is TRBV5-1, with 9 bases fitting TRBD2. Germline trimming cut 4 bases from V and 5 bases from J; bases unmatched to any gene: 6. In germline, CDR1 is SGHRS, CDR2 YFSETQ. CDR3 length: 14 residues.